One sample yielded the 2 T cell receptor beta chains listed below, sequenced in a study of T cell repertoires in ileal Crohn's disease. The data were produced by immunoSEQ multiplex PCR, yet TCRdb's version contains in-frame clones alone and is incomplete. The data show approximately 13,000 clones, approximately 81% seen once. What was sequenced was ileal tissue. The source is an adult with Crohn's disease.

This clone was counted between two and nine times. Compared with germline, one end of the junction differs, possibly owing to a read error. This sample also contains other DNA sequences that code for the same CDR3. The gene calls are TRBV7-7 and TRBJ2-7, with TRBD2 identical over 11 bases. Germline V lookup: CDR1 SSHAT, CDR2 FNYEAQ (reference sequence). The CDR3 loop spans 15 amino acids. The CDR3 sequence is CASSPGLAGPYEQYF. The CDR3 coding sequence is TGTGCTAGCAGCCCAGGACTAGCGGGCCCCTACGAGCAGTACTTC.

This chain connects TRBV5-6 to TRBJ2-7; tentative D call: TRBD2 (6 bases). Germline loops: CDR1 SGHDT, CDR2 YYEEEE. V lost 4 bases and J 3 bases, leaving 14 bases between the germline ends. The CDR3 spans 14 residues. The CDR3 region is CASSPPGLHYEQYF. The CDR3, as DNA: TGTGCCAGCAGCCCCCCGGGACTCCACTACGAGCAGTACTTC.